A selection of T cell receptor beta chains follows, all from one sample in a study of OX40 agonist ivuxolimab in advanced cancers. Assay used: immunoSEQ multiplex PCR; TCRdb lists only in-frame clones, some missing. The data contain about 31,000 clones, 86% of them singletons. The sequencing here drew on CD4+ or CD8+ T cells sorted from blood, taken in a trial of the OX40 agonist ivuxolimab. The receptors come from an adult with an advanced solid tumor such as melanoma, head and neck, liver or kidney cancer. Both conserved end residues are part of each CDR3. The order of the fields is V gene, clone size, J gene, CDR3 protein. Clone size, where shown, is once, few, many, or a class for clones that have expanded.

TRBV7-8	NA	TRBJ2-2	CASSPWDRENTGELFF
TRBV11-3	once	TRBJ2-1	CASSLEGRPGYEQFF
TRBV11-2	NA	TRBJ2-1	CASSVQDNEQFF
TRBV7-9	NA	TRBJ2-1	CASSLLAGVRNEQFF
TRBV6-1	few	TRBJ2-7	CASTLGLHYEQYF
TRBV19	NA	TRBJ2-7	CASSIGGGTYEQYF
TRBV5-1	NA	TRBJ2-7	CASSVGRGSYEQYF
TRBV11-1	NA	TRBJ1-1	CASSPTGTEAFF
TRBV4-1	few	TRBJ1-5	CASSKTDINQPQHF
TRBV11-2	NA	TRBJ1-5	CASSLEYSNQPQHF
TRBV27	NA	TRBJ1-5	CASREAGFRQPQHF
TRBV2	NA	TRBJ2-1	CASSGTGTMMDEQFF
TRBV10-3	NA	TRBJ1-1	CAISTGGVTEAFF
TRBV6-5	NA	TRBJ2-1	CASSTGQGRANEQFF
TRBV7-9	NA	TRBJ2-3	CASSLVQGGTDTQYF
TRBV28	NA	TRBJ2-2	CASSFRAANTGELFF
TRBV27	NA	TRBJ2-2	CASSPGNTGELFF
TRBV15	NA	TRBJ2-3	CATSRDHAGGADTQYF
TRBV21-1	NA	TRBJ2-7	CASSKLGTGIFGQYF
TRBV7-9	once	TRBJ1-5	CASSLGQGVQPQHF
TRBV27	NA	TRBJ2-1	CASSFWREGNEQFF
TRBV6-4	few	TRBJ2-1	CASSDRANNEQFF
TRBV11-3	NA	TRBJ2-2	CASSHDRDGGLNTGELFF
TRBV5-4	NA	TRBJ2-7	CASSLGLTYEQYF
TRBV10-2	NA	TRBJ2-2	CASNDPQTGELFF
TRBV15	NA	TRBJ1-1	CATSRSEHTEAFF
TRBV11-2	once	TRBJ2-7	CASSLVLAELYEQYF
TRBV4-1	NA	TRBJ1-2	CASSQRDRGGYGYTF
TRBV28	NA	TRBJ1-1	CASSRWEGAEAFF
TRBV7-7	once	TRBJ2-1	CASSSIGNEQFF
TRBV9	few	TRBJ2-7	CASSVEGTAYEQYF
TRBV11-3	NA	TRBJ2-3	CASSSRQGRTDTQYF
TRBV29-1	NA	TRBJ2-5	CSVVYRETQYF
TRBV11-2	NA	TRBJ2-7	CASSLAPQGYEQYF
TRBV7-8	NA	TRBJ2-7	CASSLSGRSDEQYF
TRBV7-2	NA	TRBJ1-1	CASSWGGEGTEAFF
TRBV7-9	NA	TRBJ1-5	CASSRTGSNQPQHF
TRBV5-6	once	TRBJ2-7	CASSLGLAGGLAEQYF
TRBV9	NA	TRBJ2-6	CASSAGRGSGANVLTF
TRBV5-1	NA	TRBJ2-7	CASSLGRAREQYF